A selection of T cell receptor beta chains follows, all from one sample in a study of blood T cell repertoires in COVID-19. Sequencing used immunoSEQ multiplex PCR; TCRdb keeps in-frame clones, though not all of them. There are hundreds of thousands of clones in the sample; roughly 80% occur only once, and roughly a tenth lies in the top ten. The sequenced sample consisted of peripheral blood. The receptors derive from a woman of 80 years or more with acute or convalescent COVID-19. Both conserved end residues are part of each CDR3. Only some rows state a clone size, as once, few, many or a class for expanded clones.

size | J | V | CDR3
- | TRBJ1-1 | TRBV10-3 | CAISGDKNTEAFF
- | TRBJ1-5 | TRBV5-1 | CASSLEGAWDQPQHF
- | TRBJ1-3 | TRBV7-2 | CASSPRPGGYGNTIYF
once | TRBJ1-4 | TRBV7-9 | CASILSGGSGEKLFF
- | TRBJ1-1 | TRBV11-2 | CASSFPGGAEAFF
- | TRBJ2-7 | TRBV5-5 | CASSLAPGQGIYEQYF
- | TRBJ1-2 | TRBV7-2 | CASSPPKVGRNFYGYTF
- | TRBJ1-3 | TRBV7-2 | CASSSGQTYSSGNTIYF
- | TRBJ1-4 | TRBV15 | CATSRGAQGGPRFREKLFF
once | TRBJ2-7 | TRBV18 | CASSPGLSPYEQYF
- | TRBJ2-1 | TRBV29-1 | CSVTFVDNEQFF
- | TRBJ1-5 | TRBV2 | CASSRLGGALNQPQHF
few | TRBJ1-4 | TRBV18 | CASSPGRQGRTNEKLFF
- | TRBJ1-1 | TRBV28 | CASSPSRVLNTEAFF
- | TRBJ2-1 | TRBV15 | CATSRVGVAGGRNEQFF
few | TRBJ1-4 | TRBV4-1 | CASSLRENEKLFF
- | TRBJ1-6 | TRBV6-4 | CASRGFYNSPLHF
- | TRBJ2-5 | TRBV7-3 | CASSLALGGTQYF
few | TRBJ1-2 | TRBV30 | CAWSVPDRGVGYTF
- | TRBJ1-5 | TRBV15 | CATSSLRGAGNQPQHF
- | TRBJ2-7 | TRBV6-2/TRBV6-3 | CASSRGGYEQYF
few | TRBJ2-1 | TRBV3-1/TRBV3-2 | CASSHRTLRYNEQFF
- | TRBJ2-7 | TRBV7-2 | CASSYSTSYEQYF
- | TRBJ1-1 | TRBV18 | CASSEVAVRTEAFF
once | TRBJ1-2 | TRBV9 | CASSDFIVRQTPNYGYTF
- | TRBJ2-7 | TRBV19 | CASSPGQLYEQYF
- | TRBJ1-6 | TRBV7-9 | CASSFQGHGNSPLHF
- | TRBJ1-1 | TRBV5-1 | CASSSQGAEAFF
- | TRBJ1-6 | TRBV27 | CASSLQKNSPLHF
- | TRBJ2-5 | TRBV18 | CASSPRWTGPQETQYF
- | TRBJ1-5 | TRBV27 | CASRTSWDRVNQPQHF
few | TRBJ1-6 | TRBV5-4 | CASSARSYNSPLHF
- | TRBJ1-6 | TRBV2 | CASSPTGFPLHF
- | TRBJ2-1 | TRBV6-1 | CASSSPGTSGTEQFF
few | TRBJ2-3 | TRBV2 | CASSVLRGTTGDTQYF
- | TRBJ1-1 | TRBV6-6 | CASSGSLVRDRGSNTEAFF
few | TRBJ2-7 | TRBV2 | CASAGYEQYF
- | TRBJ1-6 | TRBV2 | CASSALPSALAGPLHF
- | TRBJ1-2 | TRBV6-5 | CASSYRGSANYGYTF
- | TRBJ1-5 | TRBV30 | CAWSVVQDNQPQHF
- | TRBJ2-1 | TRBV24-1 | CATSANTGSSYNEQFF
- | TRBJ1-5 | TRBV5-1 | CASRAGTGANQPQHF
- | TRBJ2-3 | TRBV5-1 | CASSSGTSSSTDTQYF
- | TRBJ2-7 | TRBV4-2 | CASSPSITGGILVNEQYF
- | TRBJ1-2 | TRBV28 | CASTRTVNYGYTF
- | TRBJ2-1 | TRBV5-4 | CALTAWGRGSYNEQFF
- | TRBJ2-7 | TRBV4-1 | CASSQGMSGVSYEQYF
- | TRBJ2-2 | TRBV10-1 | CASSEYDGTRYPGELFF
- | TRBJ2-7 | TRBV2 | CANLNSSSGVNEQYF